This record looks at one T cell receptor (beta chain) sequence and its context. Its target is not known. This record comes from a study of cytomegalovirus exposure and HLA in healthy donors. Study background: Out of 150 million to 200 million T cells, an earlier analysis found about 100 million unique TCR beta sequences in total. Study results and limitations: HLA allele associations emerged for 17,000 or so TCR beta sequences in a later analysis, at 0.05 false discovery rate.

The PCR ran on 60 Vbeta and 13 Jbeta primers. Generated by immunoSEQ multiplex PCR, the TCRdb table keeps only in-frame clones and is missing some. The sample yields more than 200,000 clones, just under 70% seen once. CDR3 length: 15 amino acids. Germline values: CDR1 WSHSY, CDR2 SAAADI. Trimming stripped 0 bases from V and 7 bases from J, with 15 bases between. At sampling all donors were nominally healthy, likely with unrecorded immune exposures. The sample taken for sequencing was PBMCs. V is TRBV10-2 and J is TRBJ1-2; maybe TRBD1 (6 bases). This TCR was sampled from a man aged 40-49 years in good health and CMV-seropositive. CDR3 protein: CASSESTGWKVGYTF. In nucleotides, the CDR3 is TGCGCCAGCAGTGAGTCGACAGGTTGGAAAGTTGGCTACACCTTC.